The text below deals with one T cell receptor (beta chain). It has no known antigen specificity. One base away there is no much larger clone; base qualities are not given. These data are taken from a study of blood T cell repertoires in COVID-19 (dated by TCRdb to the early 2020s). Context from the whole study: Samples covering the acute and convalescent phases of COVID-19 were provided by collaborators in the United States, Italy and Spain. The material from the prospective study consisted of cDNA or gDNA derived from T cells, B-cell-depleted T cells, or PBMCs. Deeply sampled blood TCRbeta repertoires from subjects exposed to, actively infected with, or recovered from COVID-19 were included in the dataset. The repertoires were released in a freely available public database intended as a resource for research on the immune response to SARS-CoV-2. The samples were drawn from two sources: the first 160 participants of the ongoing ImmuneRACE study, and fewer than 1,500 subjects contributed by 6 global collaborators. A de-identified subject ID, COVID-19 status, age in years and sex were almost always included in the sample metadata. Where available, HLA class I and class II types were obtained from metadata supplied by the sample provider rather than from assay-based typing. Results the study describes overall, beyond this receptor: Clinical and demographic metadata were provided uncurated, with the amount varying by source and participant.

The immunoSEQ Assay, a bias-controlled multiplex PCR, was used to amplify TCRbeta CDR3 regions from genomic DNA. From the authors' description of their analysis: The number of nucleated cells in each sample was estimated from the amplification of reference gene primers within the assay. To quantify the absolute abundance of each unique TCRbeta CDR3 rearrangement, sequence reads were collapsed and filtered. For each sample, productive Simpson clonality was calculated as the square root of Simpson's diversity index over productive rearrangements. TCRdb holds this immuneACCESS table with in-frame rearrangements only. Some clones are missing; in checked studies, unresolved V genes explain under half, and the rest has no known cause. That table supplies the V and J calls and clone size; D and trimming were determined from the DNA. A total of roughly 90,000 clones appear in this sample, over 80% of them only once. 3.4% of the sample is held by the ten biggest clonotypes.

Collaborating institutions collected whole blood in K2EDTA tubes following their own protocols. For TCRbeta analysis, collaborators shipped samples in one of three forms: frozen whole blood, isolated PBMCs, or DNA extracted from either of those sample types. Sequences MNHNS (CDR1) and SASEGT (CDR2) are obtained from the germline V gene. Trimming at the junction amounts to 2 bases on V and 9 bases on J, and the germline ends lie 10 bases apart. Spanning cysteine to phenylalanine, the CDR3 consists of 13 amino acids. The sequence is cut down to CDR3 DNA, 39 bases in frame from base 1. The clonotype comes from a man aged 50 or older with acute or convalescent COVID-19. In this chain, TRBV6-1 is recombined with TRBJ2-2; possibly the D gene is TRBD1, per 5 matching bases. Specimen: peripheral blood. The CDR3 protein: CASSESGNRELFF. The DNA is TGTGCCAGCAGTGAATCAGGGAATCGGGAGCTGTTTTTT.